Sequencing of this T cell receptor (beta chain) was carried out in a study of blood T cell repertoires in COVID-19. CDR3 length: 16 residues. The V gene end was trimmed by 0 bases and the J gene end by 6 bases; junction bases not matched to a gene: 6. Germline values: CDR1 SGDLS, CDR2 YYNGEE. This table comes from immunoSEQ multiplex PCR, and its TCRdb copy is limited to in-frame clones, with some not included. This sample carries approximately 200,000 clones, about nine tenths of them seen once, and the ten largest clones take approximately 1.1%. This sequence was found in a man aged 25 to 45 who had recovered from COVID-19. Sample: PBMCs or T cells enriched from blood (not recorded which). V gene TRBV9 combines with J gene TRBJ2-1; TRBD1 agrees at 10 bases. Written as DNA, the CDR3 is TGTGCCAGCAGCGTAGGGCCGGGACAGGGGTCCAATGAGCAGTTCTTC. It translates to CASSVGPGQGSNEQFF.